This T cell receptor (beta chain) was captured by sequencing in a study of human T cells and chemical hapten exposure. A few counts support this clonotype. Its antigen remains unidentified. Each CDR3 protein gets one entry after TCRdb re-called the RACE reads with MiXCR. The profile covers tens of thousands of distinct CDR3 sequences, with 10% to 13% appearing a single time and 1.4% taken by the ten largest. Study results and limitations: Sensitizing to DPC left TCRs with a frequency above 1 in 1000 unaltered.

Time point here: patch test 1, 2 weeks after DPC sensitization. The treatment is: therapeutic diphenylcyclopropenone sensitization with weekly scalp DPC. Germline-derived CDR1 and CDR2 are DFQATT and SNEGSKA (reference sequence). The CDR3 length is 17 residues. Trimming took 6 bases from V and 2 from J, leaving 23 bases between them. This clonotype was obtained from a woman aged 50 to 60 with alopecia areata. Some clones in this sample may be carry-over from other donors' samples. This chain connects TRBV20-1 to TRBJ2-1; D may be TRBD2 (6 bases). The sequencing used whole blood, collected in connection with sensitization to the hapten diphenylcyclopropenone (DPC). As DNA, the CDR3 is TGCAGTGCCCCGAGGCCCAGCGGAGGGGAGACCTACAATGAGCAGTTCTTC. This codes for CSAPRPSGGETYNEQFF.